Following are 22 T cell receptor beta chains from one sample sequenced in a study of resident and recirculating memory T cells in vitiligo. The protocol was immunoSEQ multiplex PCR, while the TCRdb copy is restricted to in-frame clones and leaves out a portion. The sample consists of 60,000 to 80,000 clones, more than 85% of them appearing once. The sequenced material came from blood. The receptor set was obtained from a male donor with vitiligo.

This sequence joins TRBV13 and TRBJ2-3; 14 positions agree with TRBD2. Germline V gene data show CDR1 as PRHDT and CDR2 as FYEKMQ (reference sequence). This CDR3 is 18 amino acids long. V dropped 5 bases and J dropped 5; count of bases not matched to a gene: 12. In DNA, the CDR3 is TGTGCCAGCAGCGCGGGACTAGCGGGGGCCATAGAGTTAGATACGCAGTATTTT. Translation: CASSAGLAGAIELDTQYF.

The chain joins TRBV19 to TRBJ1-5; D unclear. The length of the CDR3 is 16 residues. The germline V gene has CDR1 LNHDA and CDR2 SQIVND (reference sequence). Trimming cost V 1 base and J 7 bases, with 17 bases left between them. CDR3 region: CASSIALSRARQPQHF. CDR3 DNA: TGTGCCAGTAGTATAGCGTTATCGAGGGCCCGACAGCCCCAGCATTTT.

The chain couples TRBV28 to TRBJ1-6, with TRBD1 matching 9 bases. CDR3 size: 14 residues. The J segment lost 11 bases and the V segment lost 6 bases, leaving 8 bases of the junction unmatched. Germline CDR1 reads MDHEN; CDR2 reads SYDVKM. The CDR3 nucleotides read TGTGCCAGCAGCACCGGGACAGGGAGGCCACCCCTCCACTTT. It codes for CASSTGTGRPPLHF.

The chain has TRBV10-3 and TRBJ1-4; D may be TRBD1 (5 bases). This CDR3 comprises 13 residues. Germline CDR1 reads ENHRY; CDR2 reads SYGVKD. Trimming took off 8 bases at V and 0 bases at J, with 7 bases between the two ends. The CDR3: CAIGATTNEKLFF. As DNA, the CDR3 is TGTGCCATCGGGGCTACAACTAATGAAAAACTGTTTTTT.

CDR3 loop: CASSGTGVGNTEAFF. In DNA form, the CDR3 reads TGTGCCAGCAGTGGGACAGGGGTGGGGAACACTGAAGCTTTCTTT. The J gene is TRBJ1-1, the V gene TRBV25-1; 9 nucleotides align to TRBD1. V shed 4 bases, J shed 1 base, and the junction held 4 bases outside the gene matches. The CDR3 is 15 amino acids. Germline V gene data show CDR1 as MGHDK and CDR2 as SYGVNS.

The chain is built from TRBV28 and TRBJ2-1; 16 bases are a match to TRBD2. This CDR3 is built from 19 residues. V was clipped by 4 bases and J by 8 bases; unmatched bases: 14. CDR1 is MDHEN, CDR2 SYDVKM, per germline. CDR3 nucleotides: TGTGCCAGCAGTTCCCCCCCGGGACTAGCGGGGGGGCTAGCTGATGAGCAGTTCTTC. Translation: CASSSPPGLAGGLADEQFF.

This rearrangement joins TRBV5-4 to TRBJ1-2; the D is unclear. Trimming stripped 3 bases from V and 4 bases from J, with 13 bases between. Per germline, CDR1 SGHNT and CDR2 YYREEE (reference sequence). There are 14 residues in the CDR3. This CDR3 is CASSSTSEGYGYTF. In DNA form, the CDR3 reads TGTGCCAGCAGCTCCACCTCCGAGGGCTATGGCTACACCTTC. Full variable domain (rest looked up from reference TRBV5-4 and TRBJ1-2): ETGVTQSPTHLIKTRGQQVTLRCSSQSGHNTVSWYQQALGQGPQFIFQYYREEENGRGNFPPRFSGLQFPNYSSELNVNALELDDSALYLCASSSTSEGYGYTFGSGTRLTVV.

The rearrangement uses TRBV6-5 and TRBJ2-2, with 7 bases lining up with TRBD1. Germline V gene sequence: CDR1 MNHEY, CDR2 SVGAGI. The CDR3 runs 16 residues. Unmatched junction bases numbered 4, after V lost 2 bases and J lost 1 base. CDR3 region: CASSYRPGGNTGELFF. As DNA, the CDR3 is TGTGCCAGCAGTTACAGGCCAGGGGGGAACACCGGGGAGCTGTTTTTT.

V usage is TRBV7-9 and J usage is TRBJ1-6; TRBD1 aligns across 10 bases. Germline loops: CDR1 SEHNR, CDR2 FQNEAQ (reference sequence). Unmatched junction bases numbered 4, after V lost 5 bases and J lost 9 bases. The CDR3 is 14 amino acids. The CDR3 DNA is TGTGCCAGCAGCGCGGGACAGGGGAGTTCACCCCTCCACTTT. Protein: CASSAGQGSSPLHF.

V usage is TRBV10-3 and J usage is TRBJ1-6; 8 bases are shared with TRBD1. The CDR3 consists of 16 residues. From germline, CDR1 is ENHRY and CDR2 SYGVKD. V trimming: 6 bases; J trimming: 7 bases; junction bases outside the gene matches: 11. Here the CDR3 reads CAISGGQGLGNSPLHF. CDR3 bases: TGTGCCATCAGCGGAGGACAGGGCCTGGGGAATTCACCCCTCCACTTT.

The CDR3: CASSLRPGGGTQQYF. The CDR3 bases are TGTGCCAGCAGTCTACGGCCGGGGGGAGGTACCCAGCAGTACTTC. The chain carries TRBV27 and TRBJ2-7; TRBD2 agrees at 7 bases. Germline V gene sequence: CDR1 MNHEY, CDR2 SMNVEV (reference sequence). Trimming removed 5 bases from V and 8 bases from J; junction bases left unmatched: 15. CDR3 length: 15 residues.

Here the CDR3 DNA reads TGTGCCAGCAGCTTAGCAATGAACAGGGGAGGAGGGGAGACCCAGTACTTC. It yields the protein CASSLAMNRGGGETQYF. This chain connects TRBV7-2 to TRBJ2-5; TRBD1 is a possible D gene (7 bases). CDR3 length: 17 amino acids. Germline-derived CDR1 and CDR2 are SGHTA and FQGNSA. V lost 0 bases to trimming and J lost 5 bases, with 19 bases between them.

This chain uses TRBV6-5 with TRBJ1-6, with a weak D call TRBD1 (5 bases). The CDR3 runs to 13 residues. Trimming left V 9 bases short and J 7 bases short, with 13 bases between. The germline V gene has CDR1 MNHEY and CDR2 SVGAGI. The CDR3 region is CASRGTKNSPLHF. The DNA of the CDR3 is TGTGCCAGTCGGGGGACCAAGAATTCACCCCTCCACTTT.

The J gene is TRBJ1-1, the V gene TRBV5-5; D is ambiguous. Germline V gene lookup returns CDR1 SGHKS and CDR2 YYEKEE (reference sequence). V gave up 2 bases and J gave up 5 bases, with 13 bases separating them. CDR3 length equals 14 residues. As DNA, the CDR3 is TGTGCCAGCAGCTTCGACTCCCGGCAGACTGAAGCTTTCTTT. Translated, it gives CASSFDSRQTEAFF.

The chain combines TRBV6-5 with TRBJ1-6; 10 bases agree with TRBD1. Per germline, CDR1 MNHEY and CDR2 SVGAGI. Germline trimming cut 5 bases from V and 11 bases from J; bases unmatched to any gene: 9. The CDR3 is 15 residues long. The CDR3 spells CASSGAGTGETPLHF. The CDR3 DNA reads TGTGCCAGCAGTGGTGCCGGGACAGGGGAGACACCCCTCCACTTT.

This clone was seen only a few times. The chain uses TRBV2 and TRBJ1-1; 8 positions agree with TRBD1. CDR3 length equals 14 residues. Germline V gene lookup returns CDR1 SNHLY and CDR2 FYNNEI. The V segment lost 8 bases and the J segment 5 bases; nucleotides outside the gene matches: 10. This chain's CDR3 is CASYRDRSGTEAFF. The CDR3 nucleotides are TGTGCCAGCTACAGGGACAGGTCTGGGACTGAAGCTTTCTTT.

V gene TRBV4-1 combines with J gene TRBJ1-2; D gene ambiguous. Germline V gene data show CDR1 as MGHRA and CDR2 as YSYEKL. V lost 4 bases, J lost 4 bases, and 16 bases lay in between. The CDR3 totals 15 residues. In DNA form, the CDR3 reads TGCGCCAGCAGCCCTCTACAACCCGCTAGCTATGGCTACACCTTC. Encoded protein: CASSPLQPASYGYTF.

This clone was observed a single time. CDR3 DNA sequence: TGTGCCAGCAGTGAATGGGGGGGGGCCAACAATGAGCAGTTCTTC. Amino acids: CASSEWGGANNEQFF. V usage is TRBV6-1 and J usage is TRBJ2-1; D might be TRBD2 (7 bases). CDR1 and CDR2 (germline): MNHNS, SASEGT. Trimming took 2 bases from V and 5 from J, leaving 13 bases between them. The CDR3 has 15 amino acids.

This rearrangement joins TRBV10-3 to TRBJ2-7; a weak D match, TRBD2 (6 bases). The CDR3 is 19 residues long. Germline CDR1 and CDR2: ENHRY and SYGVKD. V was clipped by 4 bases and J by 3 bases, with 28 bases between them. The CDR3 DNA is TGTGCCATCAGTGGGCCAACCCGATCCGGGGGTTACCAAGGCTACGAGCAGTACTTC. The encoded protein is CAISGPTRSGGYQGYEQYF.

This clone was detected only once. The chain combines TRBV6-1 with TRBJ1-3; 9 bases line up with TRBD1. This CDR3 is 17 amino acids long. Germline CDR1 is MNHNS and CDR2 is SASEGT. Trimming cost V 2 bases and J 1 base; bases outside gene matches: 6. In DNA, the CDR3 is TGTGCCAGCAGTGAATATCCGGGACAGGGTTCTGGAAACACCATATATTTT. This encodes CASSEYPGQGSGNTIYF.

J is TRBJ1-2 and V is TRBV11-2, with TRBD1 as a possible D gene (6 bases). The germline V and J ends were trimmed by 1 base and 8 bases, with 14 bases remaining between them. CDR3 size: 14 residues. Germline loops: CDR1 SGHAT, CDR2 FQNNGV. CDR3 sequence: CASSLAAGARGYTF. The DNA of the CDR3 is TGTGCCAGCAGCTTAGCTGCGGGGGCACGCGGCTACACCTTC.

V and J are TRBV5-6 and TRBJ1-1; 7 nucleotides agree with TRBD1. V was clipped by 0 bases and J by 2 bases; unmatched bases: 4. Germline CDR1 is SGHDT and CDR2 is YYEEEE. The CDR3 is made up of 15 amino acids. The CDR3 sequence: CASSLAPGGNTEAFF. The CDR3 bases are TGTGCCAGCAGCTTGGCCCCAGGGGGTAACACTGAAGCTTTCTTT.